Presented here are 27 T cell receptor beta chains from one specimen sequenced in a study of blood T cell repertoires in COVID-19. Assay: immunoSEQ multiplex PCR; the TCRdb copy retains only in-frame clones and omits some. Among about 400,000 clones listed, roughly nine tenths were seen once. Source material: peripheral blood. These TCRs come from a man in his forties with acute or convalescent COVID-19.

The chain uses TRBV5-1 and TRBJ1-2; D gene uncertain. The CDR3 totals 14 residues. The V and J ends lost 0 bases and 3 bases respectively, with 9 bases between them. Germline loops: CDR1 SGHRS, CDR2 YFSETQ. The CDR3 DNA reads TGCGCCAGCAGCTTGGGTGTGGACTACTATGGCTACACCTTC. It translates to CASSLGVDYYGYTF.

This chain links TRBV19 with TRBJ1-3; D ambiguous. Germline CDR1 reads LNHDA; CDR2 reads SQIVND (reference sequence). V gave up 7 bases and J gave up 2 bases, with 12 bases separating them. The CDR3 length is 14 residues. CDR3 residues: CASMRAAAGNTIYF. The CDR3 DNA follows: TGTGCCAGTATGCGGGCAGCGGCTGGAAACACCATATATTTT.

This clone has just one count. This rearrangement joins TRBV7-9 to TRBJ2-5; no reliable D call. Per germline, CDR1 SEHNR and CDR2 FQNEAQ (reference sequence). V lost 5 bases and J 6 bases, leaving 10 bases between the germline ends. This CDR3 is 12 amino acids long. The CDR3 sequence: CASSVRLQTQYF. The DNA for the CDR3 is TGTGCCAGCAGCGTCCGGTTGCAGACCCAGTACTTC.

A word on this clone: The sample has other DNA sequences that encode this CDR3 too. The chain joins TRBV3-1 (or the pseudogene TRBV3-2) to TRBJ1-1; D ambiguous. There are 13 residues in the CDR3. Germline lookup yields CDR1 LGHDT and CDR2 YNNKEL (reference sequence). V was cut by 3 bases and J by 3 bases, with 8 bases left in between. This chain's CDR3 is CASSQEGDTEAFF. For the CDR3, the DNA is TGTGCCAGCAGCCAGGAGGGAGACACTGAAGCTTTCTTT.

The chain has TRBV5-6 and TRBJ2-7, with 8 positions matching TRBD2. Trimming removed 4 bases from V and 9 bases from J; junction bases left unmatched: 12. Germline V lookup: CDR1 SGHDT, CDR2 YYEEEE. The CDR3 extends over 14 amino acids. The CDR3 DNA reads TGTGCCAGCAGCGGGACTAGTAGTCTTAAGGGGCAGTACTTC. Translation gives CASSGTSSLKGQYF.

A single count supports this clone. This chain connects TRBV6-5 to TRBJ2-5, with D tentatively TRBD1 (6 bases). Trimming left V 7 bases short and J 5 bases short, with 20 bases between. CDR1 and CDR2 from the germline V gene are MNHEY and SVGAGI. CDR3 size: 15 residues. The CDR3 coding sequence is TGTGCCAGCATCAAAAGACAGGATAGTTGGGAGACCCAGTACTTC. Encoded protein: CASIKRQDSWETQYF.

This sequence joins TRBV7-3 and TRBJ1-2, with D perhaps matching TRBD1 (5 bases). V lost 2 bases to trimming and J lost 7 bases, with 11 bases between them. The CDR3 is 13 amino acids. Germline values: CDR1 SGHTA, CDR2 FQGTGA. CDR3 region: CASSLGREGGYTF. The CDR3 bases are TGTGCCAGCAGCTTAGGCAGGGAAGGTGGCTACACCTTC.

The CDR3 sequence: CASSKRDRVTYEQYF. The CDR3 nucleotides are TGTGCCAGCAGCAAACGGGACAGGGTAACCTACGAGCAGTACTTC. This chain uses TRBV5-8 with TRBJ2-7; 9 bases agree with TRBD1. The germline V gene has CDR1 SGHTS and CDR2 YDEGEE. The V gene end was trimmed by 4 bases and the J gene end by 2 bases; junction bases not matched to a gene: 7. CDR3 length: 15 residues.

V is TRBV6-5 and J is TRBJ2-7; D gene unclear. Between the trimmed V and J ends, which lost 6 bases and 5 bases, there was a span of 8 bases. Germline values: CDR1 MNHEY, CDR2 SVGAGI. This CDR3 region has 11 residues. CDR3 residues: CASRQLDEQYF. The CDR3 DNA reads TGTGCCAGCAGACAGCTTGACGAGCAGTACTTC.

The J gene is TRBJ2-7, the V gene TRBV13; TRBD1 aligns across 7 bases. The germline V gene has CDR1 PRHDT and CDR2 FYEKMQ (reference sequence). Losses at the gene ends were 4 bases for V and 4 bases for J; bases not matched to a gene: 7. This CDR3 has 14 amino acids. In DNA, the CDR3 is TGTGCCAGCAGCTACGACAGGGCAAGGTACGAGCAGTACTTC. The encoded protein is CASSYDRARYEQYF.

This clone was observed a handful of times. V is TRBV2 and J is TRBJ1-1; D ambiguous. Between the trimmed V and J ends, which lost 6 bases and 1 base, there was a span of 9 bases. The CDR3 length is 13 residues. The germline CDR1 and CDR2 sequences are SNHLY and FYNNEI. CDR3 amino acids: CASRLMANTEAFF. CDR3 coding DNA: TGTGCCAGCAGACTAATGGCGAACACTGAAGCTTTCTTT.

The V gene is TRBV29-1, the J gene TRBJ1-2; no definite D call. CDR1 SQVTM and CDR2 ANQGSEA come from the germline V gene. The CDR3 runs 14 residues. Trimming stripped 2 bases from V and 0 bases from J, with 10 bases between. The CDR3 sequence is CSVESRVSNYGYTF. The CDR3 DNA follows: TGCAGCGTTGAAAGTCGGGTATCTAACTATGGCTACACCTTC. The entire variable domain, with the rest obtained from reference TRBV29-1 and TRBJ1-2, is as follows: SAVISQKPSRDICQRGTSLTIQCQVDSQVTMMFWYRQQPGQSLTLIATANQGSEATYESGFVIDKFPISRPNLTFSTLTVSNMSPEDSSIYLCSVESRVSNYGYTFGSGTRLTVV.

The rearrangement links TRBV12-3 or TRBV12-4 to TRBJ1-5; D gene uncertain. Trimming took 6 bases from V and 1 from J, leaving 7 bases between them. The CDR3 loop spans 13 amino acids. The CDR3 nucleotides read TGTGCCAGCAGCCTTTCCAGCAATCAGCCCCAGCATTTT. Protein sequence: CASSLSSNQPQHF.

The rearrangement joins TRBV29-1 to TRBJ2-7; 13 bases fit TRBD2. The V gene end was trimmed by 6 bases and the J gene end by 4 bases; junction bases not matched to a gene: 6. The CDR3 extends over 14 amino acids. CDR1 and CDR2 from the germline V gene are SQVTM and ANQGSEA. In DNA, the CDR3 is TGCAGCGTGACTTCACTAGCGGGAGGGTACGAGCAGTACTTC. As protein: CSVTSLAGGYEQYF.

The chain recombines TRBV9 with TRBJ2-1; D may be TRBD2 (6 bases). The V and J ends lost 0 bases and 3 bases respectively, with 10 bases between them. Germline V gene sequence: CDR1 SGDLS, CDR2 YYNGEE. This CDR3 region has 15 residues. CDR3 sequence: CASSVAGVFYNEQFF. As DNA, the CDR3 is TGTGCCAGCAGCGTAGCGGGAGTCTTCTACAATGAGCAGTTCTTC.

This chain links TRBV4-1 with TRBJ2-3; 8 bases are shared with TRBD1. CDR3 length: 17 residues. In germline, CDR1 is MGHRA, CDR2 YSYEKL. Trimming took 2 bases from V and 2 from J; bases not matched to a gene: 9. CDR3 protein: CASSQRGRQGYTDTQYF. The CDR3 bases are TGCGCCAGCAGCCAACGAGGTCGACAGGGGTACACAGATACGCAGTATTTT.

The genes are TRBV7-8 and TRBJ2-7; D is ambiguous. The V end lost 4 bases, the J end lost 5 bases, and 18 bases lay between the germline ends. The CDR3 is 15 residues long. Per germline, CDR1 SGHVS and CDR2 FQNEAQ. The CDR3 nucleotides are TGTGCCAGCAGCTACCTGTCGTTCTCGAGGAACGAGCAGTACTTC. Translated: CASSYLSFSRNEQYF.

V gene TRBV3-1 (or the pseudogene TRBV3-2) combines with J gene TRBJ1-2; 8 positions agree with TRBD1. Germline-derived CDR1 and CDR2 are LGHDT and YNNKEL (reference sequence). The CDR3 covers 14 residues. The trim removed 10 bases at V and 4 bases at J, leaving 11 bases unmatched. The CDR3 DNA reads TGTGCCACCAACGGGGCTGGACAGGGCTATGGCTACACCTTC. It yields the protein CATNGAGQGYGYTF.

This clone was recorded a few times. In DNA, the CDR3 is TGTGCCATCAGTGAAGTCGGTCAACCCTACGAGCAGTACTTC. It yields the protein CAISEVGQPYEQYF. The chain links TRBV10-3 to TRBJ2-7, with D hard to call. Germline lookup yields CDR1 ENHRY and CDR2 SYGVKD. CDR3 size: 14 residues. Trimming left V 3 bases short and J 2 bases short, with 11 bases between.

This CDR3 reads CASSPTRARGTDTQYF. CDR3 DNA sequence: TGTGCCAGTAGTCCAACACGGGCCAGGGGGACAGATACGCAGTATTTT. This rearrangement joins TRBV19 to TRBJ2-3; 7 bases line up with TRBD1. This CDR3 region has 16 residues. V was clipped by 5 bases and J by 3 bases; unmatched bases: 11. CDR1 and CDR2 (germline): LNHDA, SQIVND (reference sequence).

This clone is a singleton in its sample. The chain is built from TRBV30 and TRBJ1-3; D gene uncertain. Looked up from germline, CDR1 is GTSNPN and CDR2 is SVGIG (reference sequence). This CDR3 is built from 14 residues. With 1 base removed from V and 0 bases from J, the gap between germline ends came to 7 bases. CDR3 nucleotide sequence: TGTGCCTGGAGTGGCGGGGACTCTGGAAACACCATATATTTT. Protein: CAWSGGDSGNTIYF. The full variable domain, its missing parts supplied by reference TRBV30 and TRBJ1-3, is SQTIHQWPATLVQPVGSPLSLECTVEGTSNPNLYWYRQAAGRGLQLLFYSVGIGQISSEVPQNLSASRPQDRQFILSSKKLLLSDSGFYLCAWSGGDSGNTIYFGEGSWLTVV.

V usage is TRBV2 and J usage is TRBJ2-5, with D maybe TRBD2 (6 bases). The germline V and J ends were trimmed by 7 bases and 3 bases, with 12 bases remaining between them. The CDR3 runs to 13 residues. Germline values: CDR1 SNHLY, CDR2 FYNNEI. CDR3 nucleotide sequence: TGTGCCAGCACCTTGACTAGAGAAGAGACCCAGTACTTC. Amino acids: CASTLTREETQYF.

The chain employs TRBV7-2 and TRBJ1-3; no firm D call. This CDR3 contains 18 residues. Germline V gene lookup returns CDR1 SGHTA and CDR2 FQGNSA. V was trimmed by 3 bases and J by 2 bases, leaving 20 bases between them. CDR3 sequence reads: CASSFPRGSARAGNTIYF. Here the CDR3 DNA reads TGTGCCAGCAGCTTCCCCCGTGGTTCCGCTCGGGCTGGAAACACCATATATTTT.

This clone was observed a handful of times. The rearrangement links TRBV7-6 to TRBJ1-2; possibly TRBD1 for D (5 bases). Germline V gene sequence: CDR1 SGHVS, CDR2 FNYEAQ. This CDR3 spans 15 amino acids. The germline V and J ends were trimmed by 1 base and 8 bases, with 17 bases remaining between them. CDR3 in amino acids: CASSLGAGGERGYTF. DNA for the CDR3: TGTGCCAGCAGCTTAGGGGCTGGGGGGGAGCGCGGCTACACCTTC.

V is TRBV7-8 and J is TRBJ2-7; the match to TRBD1 covers 9 bases. V was pared by 2 bases and J by 6 bases, with 8 bases of the junction left unmatched. The germline CDR1 and CDR2 sequences are SGHVS and FQNEAQ. The CDR3 spans 15 residues. This CDR3 reads CASSLTGTGYSEQYF. The CDR3 bases are TGTGCCAGCAGCTTAACCGGGACAGGGTATAGCGAGCAGTACTTC.

The chain is built from TRBV11-2 and TRBJ2-5, with D maybe TRBD1 (5 bases). The ends were cut back, 1 base at V and 5 bases at J, with 14 bases in the middle. The CDR3 sequence is 15 residues long. Germline lookup yields CDR1 SGHAT and CDR2 FQNNGV. CDR3 protein: CASSLVDRVGETQYF. The CDR3 coding sequence is TGTGCCAGCAGCTTAGTCGACAGAGTGGGGGAGACCCAGTACTTC.

The chain has TRBV11-3 and TRBJ1-6; the match to TRBD1 covers 7 bases. The CDR3 loop spans 16 amino acids. Germline CDR1 and CDR2: SGHNT and YENEEA. The trim removed 4 bases at V and 5 bases at J, leaving 8 bases unmatched. The CDR3 sequence: CASSSPGQVNNSPLHF. The DNA of the CDR3 is TGTGCCAGCAGCTCGCCTGGACAGGTTAATAATTCACCCCTCCACTTT.